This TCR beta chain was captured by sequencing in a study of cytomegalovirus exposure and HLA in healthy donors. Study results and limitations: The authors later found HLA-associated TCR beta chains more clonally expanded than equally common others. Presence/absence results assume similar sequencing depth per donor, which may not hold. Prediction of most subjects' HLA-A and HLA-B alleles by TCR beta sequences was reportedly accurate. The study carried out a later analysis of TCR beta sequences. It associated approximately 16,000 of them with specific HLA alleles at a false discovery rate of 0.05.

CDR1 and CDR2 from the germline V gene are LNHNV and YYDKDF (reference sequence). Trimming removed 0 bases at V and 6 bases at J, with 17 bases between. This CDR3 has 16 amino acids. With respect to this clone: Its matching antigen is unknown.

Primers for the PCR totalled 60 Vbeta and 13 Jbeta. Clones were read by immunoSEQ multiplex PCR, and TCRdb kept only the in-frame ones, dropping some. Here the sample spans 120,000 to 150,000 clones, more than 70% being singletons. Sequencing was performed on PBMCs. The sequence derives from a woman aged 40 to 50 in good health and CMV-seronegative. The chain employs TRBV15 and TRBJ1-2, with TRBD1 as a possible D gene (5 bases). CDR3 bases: TGTGCCACCAGCAGAGAGATTGGGGCAGGGTTTGATGGCTACACCTTC. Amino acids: CATSREIGAGFDGYTF.